This T cell receptor beta chain was documented in a study of cytotoxic CD8 clonotypes in ibrutinib-treated CLL. V dropped 2 bases and J dropped 14 bases, with 16 bases sitting between them. The CDR3 has 13 residues. Germline assignment: CDR1 LNHNV and CDR2 YYDKDF (reference sequence). Worth noting for this clone: Its cognate antigen is unknown.

Some clones are missing from TCRdb's copy, which holds only in-frame ones; the method was immunoSEQ multiplex PCR. Among approximately 80,000 clones listed, approximately 86% were seen once. Findings and limits, study-wide: Age-matched healthy donor levels were exceeded by baseline clonality, which tracked circulating CD8+ T-cell counts.

This chain links TRBV15 with TRBJ2-1; the D gene is possibly TRBD1 (6 bases). The TCR comes from a human donor with chronic lymphocytic leukemia. The specimen was PBMCs, collected before ibrutinib treatment. CDR3 amino acids: CATSRNRAGAEFF. CDR3 coding DNA: TGTGCCACCAGCAGAAACAGGGCGGGTGCAGAGTTCTTC.